The 8 T cell receptor beta chains given below trace back to one sample, sequenced in a study of technical replicates of blood from several donors. Generated by immunoSEQ multiplex PCR, the TCRdb table keeps only in-frame clones and is missing some. Of over 70,000 clones listed, roughly 94% are singletons. Sequenced sample: T cells isolated from PBMCs. Receptors were obtained from a human donor in good health.

The chain couples TRBV28 to TRBJ2-5; perhaps TRBD2 as D (6 bases). Per germline, CDR1 MDHEN and CDR2 SYDVKM. The V and J ends lost 8 bases and 0 bases respectively, with 7 bases between them. This CDR3 contains 12 residues. CDR3 coding DNA: TGTGCCAGCGGGAGGTACCAAGAGACCCAGTACTTC. This sequence encodes CASGRYQETQYF.

The chain employs TRBV7-6 and TRBJ1-5; D is unresolved. CDR3 size: 14 residues. Trimming took 5 bases from V and 3 from J, leaving 11 bases between them. From germline, CDR1 is SGHVS and CDR2 FNYEAQ. CDR3 protein: CASSGQAANQPQHF. DNA for the CDR3: TGTGCCAGCAGCGGTCAGGCTGCCAATCAGCCCCAGCATTTT.

The chain carries TRBV4-3 and TRBJ2-1; 9 bases line up with TRBD2. The V segment lost 0 bases and the J segment 7 bases; nucleotides outside the gene matches: 7. The CDR3 covers 16 residues. Germline CDR1 and CDR2: LGHNA and YSLEER. The CDR3 region is CASSQDRGLALNEQFF. The CDR3 DNA sequence: TGCGCCAGCAGCCAAGATAGGGGACTAGCCCTAAATGAGCAGTTCTTC.

The chain combines TRBV7-6 with TRBJ2-1, with TRBD2 matching over 11 bases. Trimming took 5 bases from V and 8 from J; bases not matched to a gene: 8. In germline, CDR1 is SGHVS, CDR2 FNYEAQ. This CDR3 is built from 15 residues. Here the CDR3 DNA reads TGTGCCAGCAGCGTTAGCGGGAGGGCCTTGCATGAGCAGTTCTTC. Translated, it gives CASSVSGRALHEQFF.

V and J are TRBV4-3 and TRBJ1-2, with D tentatively TRBD1 (5 bases). V was cut by 2 bases and J by 0 bases, with 10 bases left in between. Germline V lookup: CDR1 LGHNA, CDR2 YSLEER. This CDR3 spans 15 amino acids. Here the CDR3 reads CASSQLQVSNYGYTF. The CDR3 DNA reads as TGCGCCAGCAGCCAATTACAGGTGTCTAACTATGGCTACACCTTC.

The rearrangement links TRBV5-5 to TRBJ2-5; 9 bases line up with TRBD1. The germline V gene has CDR1 SGHKS and CDR2 YYEKEE (reference sequence). CDR3 length equals 14 residues. V shed 2 bases, J shed 4 bases, and the junction held 3 bases outside the gene matches. In nucleotides, the CDR3 is TGTGCCAGCAGCTTACCGGGACAGGGAGAGACCCAGTACTTC. Protein sequence: CASSLPGQGETQYF.

J is TRBJ2-7 and V is TRBV19; maybe TRBD1 (5 bases). Germline-derived CDR1 and CDR2 are LNHDA and SQIVND (reference sequence). V was pared by 3 bases and J by 3 bases, with 9 bases between. This CDR3 has 13 amino acids. The CDR3 DNA reads as TGTGCCAGTAGTATCAGGGATAACTACGAGCAGTACTTC. Protein sequence: CASSIRDNYEQYF.

This rearrangement joins TRBV7-9 to TRBJ2-7, with 7 bases lining up with TRBD1. Germline assignment: CDR1 SEHNR and CDR2 FQNEAQ (reference sequence). The V gene end was trimmed by 3 bases and the J gene end by 3 bases; junction bases not matched to a gene: 11. The CDR3 spans 16 residues. CDR3 sequence: CASSFGTAFGVYEQYF. The CDR3 nucleotides are TGTGCCAGCAGCTTCGGGACAGCCTTCGGTGTCTACGAGCAGTACTTC. The full variable domain, rest sourced from reference TRBV7-9 and TRBJ2-7, is DTGVSQNPRHKITKRGQNVTFRCDPISEHNRLYWYRQTLGQGPEFLTYFQNEAQLEKSRLLSDRFSAERPKGSFSTLEIQRTEQGDSAMYLCASSFGTAFGVYEQYFGPGTRLTVT.